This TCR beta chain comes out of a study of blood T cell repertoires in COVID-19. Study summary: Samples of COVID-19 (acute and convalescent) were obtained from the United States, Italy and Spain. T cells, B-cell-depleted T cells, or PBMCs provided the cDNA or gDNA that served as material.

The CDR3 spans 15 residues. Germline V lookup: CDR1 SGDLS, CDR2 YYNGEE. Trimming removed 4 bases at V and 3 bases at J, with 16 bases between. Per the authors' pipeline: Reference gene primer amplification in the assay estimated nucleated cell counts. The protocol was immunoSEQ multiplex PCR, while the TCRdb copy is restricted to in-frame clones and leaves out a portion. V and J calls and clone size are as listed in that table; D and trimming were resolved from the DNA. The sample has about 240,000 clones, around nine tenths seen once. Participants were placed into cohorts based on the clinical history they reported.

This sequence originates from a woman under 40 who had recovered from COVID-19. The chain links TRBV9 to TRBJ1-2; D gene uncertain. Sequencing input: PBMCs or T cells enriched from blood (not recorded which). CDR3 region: CASSPETTTHYGYTF. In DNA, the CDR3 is TGTGCCAGCAGCCCCGAAACTACAACTCACTATGGCTACACCTTC.